Shown below are 10 T cell receptor beta chains from a single sample sequenced in a study of shared clonotypes between healthy human individuals. This table comes from immunoSEQ multiplex PCR, and its TCRdb copy is limited to in-frame clones, with some not included. The repertoire includes approximately 98,000 clones, about 70% of them detected once, and approximately 23% sits in the top ten. The sequenced sample consisted of memory CD8+ T cells sorted from blood. Subset indicated: CD45RO+ cells pooled with CCR7-negative TemRA cells. These receptors were collected from a woman aged 25 to 39 in good health.

The table lists this clone with a count of one. A far larger clone lies a single base away; this is likely a read error. The same CDR3 also results from other DNA sequences found in this sample. As DNA, the CDR3 is TGCAGTGTTCCATACGCCTACGAGCAGTATTTC. The encoded protein is CSVPYAYEQYF. This sequence joins TRBV20-1 and TRBJ2-7; D gene unclear. The germline gives CDR1 DFQATT, CDR2 SNEGSKA (reference sequence). The CDR3 contains 11 residues.

The rearrangement links TRBV7-3 to TRBJ2-2, with D maybe TRBD2 (5 bases). CDR1 is SGHTA, CDR2 FQGTGA, per germline. This CDR3 comprises 13 residues. Deletions cut 4 bases from V and 7 bases from J, with 10 bases between. CDR3: CASSWSRDGELFF. DNA of the CDR3: TGTGCCAGCAGCTGGAGTCGGGACGGGGAGCTGTTTTTT.

This sequence joins TRBV6-6 and TRBJ1-2; D not resolved. Germline values: CDR1 MNHNY, CDR2 SVGAGI (reference sequence). The V end was cut by 0 bases, the J end by 8 bases, with 10 bases between. CDR3 size: 13 residues. This CDR3 reads CASSYSPPDGYTF. CDR3 nucleotide sequence: TGTGCCAGCAGTTACTCGCCCCCAGACGGCTACACCTTC.

The chain recombines TRBV7-2 with TRBJ2-7, with 10 bases that match TRBD2. The V and J ends lost 5 bases and 3 bases, in that order; junction bases with no gene match: 19. The CDR3 has 19 amino acids. Looked up from germline, CDR1 is SGHTA and CDR2 is FQGNSA. The CDR3 spells CASSPGQVVSSGSLYEQYF. Written as DNA, the CDR3 is TGTGCCAGCAGCCCCGGACAGGTAGTATCTAGCGGGAGCCTCTACGAGCAGTACTTC.

The chain uses TRBV6-1 and TRBJ1-2, with unresolved D. This CDR3 is built from 12 residues. Trimming removed 4 bases from V and 3 bases from J, with 6 bases in between. In germline, CDR1 is MNHNS, CDR2 SASEGT. The CDR3 here is CASSGTDYGYTF. The CDR3 DNA follows: TGTGCCAGCAGTGGTACGGACTATGGCTACACCTTC.

The chain recombines TRBV13 with TRBJ2-7, with D tentatively TRBD1 (6 bases). V was pared by 6 bases and J by 0 bases, with 12 bases between. This CDR3 spans 14 amino acids. From germline, CDR1 is PRHDT and CDR2 FYEKMQ (reference sequence). Here the CDR3 DNA reads TGTGCCAGCAGTGAGGGACACCACTCCTACGAGCAGTACTTC. Protein sequence: CASSEGHHSYEQYF. Complete variable domain (other parts from reference TRBV13 and TRBJ2-7): AAGVIQSPRHLIKEKRETATLKCYPIPRHDTVYWYQQGPGQDPQFLISFYEKMQSDKGSIPDRFSAQQFSDYHSELNMSSLELGDSALYFCASSEGHHSYEQYFGPGTRLTVT.

The chain combines TRBV11-2 with TRBJ2-7; maybe TRBD2 (6 bases). The CDR3 covers 13 residues. V was trimmed by 1 base and J by 6 bases, leaving 10 bases between them. Germline CDR1 reads SGHAT; CDR2 reads FQNNGV. The CDR3 loop is CASSLVAGGEQYF. The CDR3 DNA is TGTGCCAGCAGCTTAGTTGCCGGGGGCGAGCAGTACTTC. Full variable domain (remainder filled in from reference TRBV11-2 and TRBJ2-7): EAGVAQSPRYKIIEKRQSVAFWCNPISGHATLYWYQQILGQGPKLLIQFQNNGVVDDSQLPKDRFSAERLKGVDSTLKIQPAKLEDSAVYLCASSLVAGGEQYFGPGTRLTVT.

This clone was counted only a few times. The rearrangement links TRBV6-1 to TRBJ2-1, with TRBD2 matching 7 bases. Germline V CDR1 and CDR2: MNHNS, SASEGT. CDR3 length: 15 residues. Losses at the gene ends were 0 bases for V and 6 bases for J; bases not matched to a gene: 5. CDR3 in amino acids: CASSEAAGAFNEQFF. The CDR3 DNA sequence: TGTGCCAGCAGTGAAGCGGCGGGAGCCTTCAATGAGCAGTTCTTC.

This clone was observed a handful of times. The chain has TRBV19 and TRBJ2-7; perhaps D is TRBD1 or TRBD2 (5 bases each). Germline CDR1 reads LNHDA; CDR2 reads SQIVND (reference sequence). V lost 3 bases and J lost 1, with 10 bases in between. The length of the CDR3 is 14 residues. The CDR3 region has the DNA TGTGCCAGTAGTATTAGGGACCGATCCTACGAGCAGTACTTC. It specifies CASSIRDRSYEQYF.

This chain uses TRBV10-1 with TRBJ2-1; perhaps TRBD2 as D (6 bases). The CDR3 length is 14 residues. Trimming stripped 5 bases from V and 5 bases from J, with 13 bases between. Germline V CDR1 and CDR2: WNHNN, SYGVQD (reference sequence). CDR3 nucleotides: TGCGCCAGCAGTCCAACGGGAGTTAACAATGAGCAGTTCTTC. It translates to CASSPTGVNNEQFF.